This TCR beta chain came from a study of blood T cells in healthy people across ages. Notes on the study in general: Compared with aged donors, long-lived donors showed fewer expanded clones, suggesting selection. Roughly linear age-related decline in beta diversity appeared, significant by age around 38.

For the second PCR, which ran for roughly 6 to 11 cycles, a sample-barcoded 5' primer and a J-beta primer mix were used. Each cDNA molecule carried a tag from a template-switch adaptor that contained 12 random nucleotides. Each CDR3 protein is one row after TCRdb ran MiXCR on the 5' RACE reads. The sample contains about 670,000 distinct CDR3 sequences, approximately 52% of which appear only once. The study isolated at least 6.5 million PBMCs from each sample. This CDR3 comprises 13 residues. CDR1 SNHLY and CDR2 FYNNEI come from the germline V gene. V lost 6 bases, J lost 6 bases, and 5 bases stayed unmatched. This clonotype was counted only a few times. Its target is unknown.

This clonotype originated in a woman older than 75 in good health. Source material: blood. The chain combines TRBV2 with TRBJ2-1; 7 bases agree with TRBD1. For the CDR3, the DNA is TGTGCCAGCAGGGTGCAGGGGGTCAATGAGCAGTTCTTC. Amino acids: CASRVQGVNEQFF. The whole variable domain, remainder taken from reference TRBV2 and TRBJ2-1, is EPEVTQTPSHQVTQMGQEVILRCVPISNHLYFYWYRQILGQKVEFLVSFYNNEISEKSEIFDDQFSVERPDGSNFTLKIRSTKLEDSAMYFCASRVQGVNEQFFGPGTRLTVL.